The 9 T cell receptor beta chains below were found in one sample sequenced in a study of T cells in Graves' hyperthyroidism and ophthalmopathy. Researchers amplified the TCR beta CDR3 regions from RNA transcripts. HTBI primers were used for first-round RT-PCR of the TCR CDR3. MiXCR was run by TCRdb on the multiplex PCR reads, yielding one entry per CDR3 protein. This table has about 400,000 distinct CDR3 sequences, around 16% appearing once. The sequenced material came from blood. The receptor set was obtained from a woman younger than 30 with Graves' hyperthyroidism.

This chain connects TRBV27 to TRBJ2-5, with 8 nucleotides matching TRBD2. The junction had 5 bases not matched to a gene; V was cut back by 2 bases and J by 0 bases. There are 16 residues in the CDR3. CDR1 is MNHEY, CDR2 SMNVEV, per germline (reference sequence). The CDR3 loop is CASSLIGGGYQETQYF. The DNA for the CDR3 is TGTGCCAGCAGTTTAATCGGGGGGGGGTACCAAGAGACCCAGTACTTC.

This clonotype showed up many times. The rearrangement links TRBV12-3 or TRBV12-4 to TRBJ2-7; 12 positions match TRBD2. The CDR3 consists of 14 residues. The ends lost 6 bases at V and 4 bases at J; junction bases unmatched: 4. In nucleotides, the CDR3 is TGTGCCAGCAGACAGACTAGCGGGGGATACGAGCAGTACTTC. Its translation is CASRQTSGGYEQYF.

This clonotype was observed many times. The rearrangement links TRBV6-2 or TRBV6-3 to TRBJ1-6; D is uncertain. V was clipped by 6 bases and J by 0 bases, with 6 bases between them. Germline values: CDR1 MNHEY, CDR2 SVGEGT. The CDR3 contains 14 residues. CDR3 residues: CASSPSSYNSPLHF. CDR3 in DNA: TGTGCCAGCAGCCCGAGCTCCTATAATTCACCCCTCCACTTT.

This clonotype showed up many times. The gene calls are TRBV13 and TRBJ2-7; 13 nucleotides line up with TRBD2. V lost 5 bases and J lost 2; bases outside the gene matches: 6. The CDR3 length is 16 residues. In germline, CDR1 is PRHDT, CDR2 FYEKMQ (reference sequence). The CDR3 loop is CASSLGTSGTTYEQYF. CDR3 DNA sequence: TGTGCCAGCAGCCTTGGGACTAGCGGGACAACCTACGAGCAGTACTTC. Full variable domain (remainder filled in from reference TRBV13 and TRBJ2-7): AAGVIQSPRHLIKEKRETATLKCYPIPRHDTVYWYQQGPGQDPQFLISFYEKMQSDKGSIPDRFSAQQFSDYHSELNMSSLELGDSALYFCASSLGTSGTTYEQYFGPGTRLTVT.

In this sample, this clonotype turned up a few times. The J gene is TRBJ1-2, the V gene TRBV3-1; 9 bases align to TRBD1. With 4 bases clipped from V and 3 bases from J, the junction kept 9 bases outside the gene matches. The CDR3 loop spans 16 amino acids. Germline V gene sequence: CDR1 LGHDT, CDR2 YNNKEL (reference sequence). The DNA of the CDR3 is TGTGCCAGCAGCCCGCCCCGGGACAGGGTAGACTATGGCTACACCTTC. Translation: CASSPPRDRVDYGYTF.

This clonotype was seen many times. The V and J genes are TRBV19 and TRBJ2-7, with D perhaps assigned TRBD1 or TRBD2 (5 bases each). Trimming removed 3 bases from V and 0 bases from J, with 12 bases in between. CDR3 length: 15 residues. The germline CDR1 and CDR2 sequences are LNHDA and SQIVND (reference sequence). CDR3 sequence reads: CASSIMPGPSYEQYF. In nucleotides, the CDR3 is TGTGCCAGTAGTATTATGCCGGGACCCTCCTACGAGCAGTACTTC.

V is TRBV30 and J is TRBJ2-7; 9 bases agree with TRBD2. Germline values: CDR1 GTSNPN, CDR2 SVGIG (reference sequence). The CDR3 contains 16 residues. J was trimmed by 2 bases and V by 3 bases; bases with no gene match: 11. CDR3 in DNA: TGTGCCTGGAGACTAGCGGGTTTTGGTATTACCTACGAGCAGTACTTC. Its protein is CAWRLAGFGITYEQYF.

This clonotype was observed many times. The J gene is TRBJ1-2, the V gene TRBV12-5; TRBD1 matches at 7 bases. CDR1 and CDR2 from the germline V gene are LGHNT and FRNRAP. CDR3 size: 14 residues. Unmatched junction bases numbered 5, after V lost 0 bases and J lost 7 bases. CDR3 loop: CASGLVPTGSGYTF. CDR3 DNA sequence: TGTGCTAGTGGTTTGGTACCGACAGGGAGTGGCTACACCTTC.

The chain recombines TRBV11-3 with TRBJ1-1; TRBD1 is a possible D gene (6 bases). The V and J ends lost 2 bases and 6 bases respectively, with 19 bases between them. The germline gives CDR1 SGHNT, CDR2 YENEEA. The CDR3 runs to 16 residues. The CDR3 region has the DNA TGTGCCAGCAGCTTATCGGGAGCTACAGGGATCCCTGAAGCTTTCTTT. It yields the protein CASSLSGATGIPEAFF.